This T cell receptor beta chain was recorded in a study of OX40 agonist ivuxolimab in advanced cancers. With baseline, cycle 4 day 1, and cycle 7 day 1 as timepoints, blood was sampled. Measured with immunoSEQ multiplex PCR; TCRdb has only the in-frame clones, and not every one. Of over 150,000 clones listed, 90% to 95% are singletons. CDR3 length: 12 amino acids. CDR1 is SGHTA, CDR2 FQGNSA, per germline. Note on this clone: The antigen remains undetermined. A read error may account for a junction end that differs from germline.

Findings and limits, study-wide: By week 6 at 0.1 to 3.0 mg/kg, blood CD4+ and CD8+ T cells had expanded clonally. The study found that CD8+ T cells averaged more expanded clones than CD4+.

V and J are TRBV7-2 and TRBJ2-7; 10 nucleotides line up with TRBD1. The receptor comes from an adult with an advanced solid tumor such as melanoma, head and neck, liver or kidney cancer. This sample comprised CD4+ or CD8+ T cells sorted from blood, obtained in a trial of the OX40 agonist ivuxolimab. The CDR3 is CASSLDEGQGFF. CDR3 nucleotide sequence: TGTGCCAGCAGCTTAGACGAGGGACAGGGGTTCTTC.